This section outlines one TCR beta chain sequence together with its context. Profiling relied on immunoSEQ multiplex PCR, and the TCRdb table lists in-frame clones only, not all of them. Of roughly 810,000 clones in the sample, about 97% were seen once. The data belong to a study of shared clonotypes between healthy human individuals. Naive CD8 populations comprised CD45RO-negative cells positively selected for CCR7, excluding terminally differentiated effector memory CD45RA+ cells. The germline gives CDR1 SGHVS, CDR2 FQNEAQ. This CDR3 has 15 residues. V lost 6 bases to trimming and J lost 5 bases; unmatched junction nucleotides: 8.

Sequences were obtained from naive CD8+ T cells sorted from blood. V is TRBV7-8 and J is TRBJ2-5, with TRBD2 matching 11 bases. The receptor was derived from a man aged 25 to 40 in good health. DNA for the CDR3: TGTGCCAGCAGACCTGTAGCGGGAGGGCCGGAGACCCAGTACTTC. It yields the protein CASRPVAGGPETQYF.